This record covers a single T cell receptor (beta chain). Its antigen is as yet unknown. Germline CDR1 is SGHVS and CDR2 is FQNEAQ. This CDR3 has 15 residues. From the 5' RACE reads, TCRdb lists one entry per CDR3 protein and no DNA. The sample features roughly 450,000 distinct CDR3 sequences, with about 1.5% in its top ten. The data were obtained in a study of T cells expressing NK-cell markers. Whole-study results and caveats: The CD3+CD56-NKG2C+ fraction of a handful of donors was also led by these clonotypes.

The receptor's source is a woman aged 45-60 years in good health. V gene TRBV7-8 combines with J gene TRBJ2-4; TCRdb selects TRBD1, and the lack of DNA leaves this call unchecked. Specimen: blood T cells: a sorted CD56 or NKG2C T cell subset, CD4+ or CD8+ T cells, or bulk PBMC T cells (not recorded which). The CDR3 here is CASSSRRRVENIQYF.